This entry lists 20 T cell receptor beta chains sequenced from one sample in a study of tissue T cells after allogeneic stem cell transplantation. The protocol was immunoSEQ multiplex PCR, while the TCRdb copy is restricted to in-frame clones and leaves out a portion. The table has around 40,000 clones, roughly 92% seen once. The input for sequencing was blood, taken before transplantation. The source is a woman between 40 and 69 years old who later had graft-versus-host disease after an allogeneic stem cell transplant.

Only one count was recorded for this clone. The junction does not match germline at one end; this may be a read error. This rearrangement joins TRBV5-6 to TRBJ1-5; D not resolved. The germline gives CDR1 SGHDT, CDR2 YYEEEE. The CDR3 is 14 residues long. CDR3 DNA sequence: TGTGCCATCAGCCTAAAAAGCTTCAATCAGCCCCAGCATTTT. Translated, it gives CAISLKSFNQPQHF.

The rearrangement joins TRBV6-5 to TRBJ2-7; 8 bases are shared with TRBD2. Unmatched junction bases numbered 9, after V lost 4 bases and J lost 4 bases. CDR3 size: 15 residues. Germline V gene sequence: CDR1 MNHEY, CDR2 SVGAGI. The CDR3 nucleotides are TGTGCCAGCAGTTCAAAAACTAGCGGCGCTTACGAGCAGTACTTC. Translated, it gives CASSSKTSGAYEQYF.

This sequence joins TRBV15 and TRBJ2-5, with TRBD1 as a possible D gene (7 bases). Trimming removed 0 bases at V and 5 bases at J, with 10 bases between. This CDR3 spans 14 amino acids. Germline assignment: CDR1 LNHNV and CDR2 YYDKDF (reference sequence). The CDR3 region is CATSRDSGGETQYF. The CDR3 nucleotides are TGTGCCACCAGCAGAGATTCAGGGGGGGAGACCCAGTACTTC. The complete variable domain, with remaining parts taken from reference TRBV15 and TRBJ2-5, reads DAMVIQNPRYQVTQFGKPVTLSCSQTLNHNVMYWYQQKSSQAPKLLFHYYDKDFNNEADTPDNFQSRRPNTSFCFLDIRSPGLGDTAMYLCATSRDSGGETQYFGPGTRLLVL.

The genes are TRBV3-1 (or the pseudogene TRBV3-2) and TRBJ2-7; 10 nucleotides line up with TRBD2. Trimming removed 1 base from V and 4 bases from J; junction bases left unmatched: 4. The CDR3 runs 15 residues. CDR1 is LGHDT and CDR2 is YNNKEL in the germline V gene (reference sequence). The CDR3 nucleotides read TGTGCCAGCAGCCAAGCACCTAGCGGGAGTTACGAGCAGTACTTC. It codes for CASSQAPSGSYEQYF.

This clone was counted a single time. The V and J genes are TRBV11-2 and TRBJ2-7; the D gene is possibly TRBD1 (5 bases). Germline CDR1 is SGHAT and CDR2 is FQNNGV. The CDR3 covers 14 residues. Trimming removed 3 bases from V and 2 bases from J, with 11 bases in between. The CDR3 DNA follows: TGTGCCAGCAGCTTTCTATCAGGGACCTACGAGCAGTACTTC. This encodes CASSFLSGTYEQYF. The full variable domain, completed using reference TRBV11-2 and TRBJ2-7, is EAGVAQSPRYKIIEKRQSVAFWCNPISGHATLYWYQQILGQGPKLLIQFQNNGVVDDSQLPKDRFSAERLKGVDSTLKIQPAKLEDSAVYLCASSFLSGTYEQYFGPGTRLTVT.

This sequence joins TRBV9 and TRBJ1-1; D unclear. CDR3 size: 15 residues. Between the trimmed V and J ends, which lost 0 bases and 0 bases, there was a span of 9 bases. Per germline, CDR1 SGDLS and CDR2 YYNGEE. The chain's CDR3 is CASSVASGLNTEAFF. In DNA form, the CDR3 reads TGTGCCAGCAGCGTAGCGAGTGGCTTGAACACTGAAGCTTTCTTT.

CDR3 loop: CASSLGTANNEQFF. CDR3 DNA: TGCGCCAGCAGCCTCGGGACGGCTAACAATGAGCAGTTCTTC. This chain uses TRBV4-3 with TRBJ2-1; D is perhaps TRBD1 or TRBD2 (5 bases each). Germline CDR1 LGHNA, CDR2 YSLEER. The CDR3 consists of 14 residues. V was trimmed by 4 bases and J by 5 bases, leaving 12 bases between them.

This clone was observed once. The chain is built from TRBV29-1 and TRBJ1-1, with 7 positions matching TRBD1. Trimming took 6 bases from V and 0 from J; bases not matched to a gene: 7. The V gene's germline CDR1 is SQVTM and CDR2 ANQGSEA. The CDR3 extends over 14 amino acids. The CDR3 DNA is TGCAGCGTCGACCAAACAGGGGTGAACACTGAAGCTTTCTTT. Translation: CSVDQTGVNTEAFF.

This chain uses TRBV19 with TRBJ2-1; D may match TRBD1 or TRBD2 (6 bases each). This CDR3 region has 13 residues. Germline V gene sequence: CDR1 LNHDA, CDR2 SQIVND (reference sequence). V gave up 5 bases and J gave up 6 bases, with 11 bases separating them. CDR3 residues: CASSATGANEQFF. As DNA, the CDR3 is TGTGCCAGTAGTGCGACGGGGGCCAATGAGCAGTTCTTC.

V is TRBV10-3 and J is TRBJ2-4; 10 bases align to TRBD1. CDR3 size: 18 residues. Per germline, CDR1 ENHRY and CDR2 SYGVKD. The trim removed 3 bases at V and 1 base at J, leaving 9 bases unmatched. The CDR3 region has the DNA TGTGCCATCAGTGAAGGACAGGGGGGATTATCGGCCAAAAACATTCAGTACTTC. Its translation is CAISEGQGGLSAKNIQYF.

The chain employs TRBV5-6 and TRBJ1-1; D remains unclear. V shed 2 bases and J shed 2 bases, with 16 bases lying between them. In germline, CDR1 is SGHDT, CDR2 YYEEEE. The CDR3 has 16 residues. The CDR3 DNA follows: TGTGCCAGCAGCTTAGCGTTCCTGACGCTAAACACTGAAGCTTTCTTT. Its translation: CASSLAFLTLNTEAFF.

The chain joins TRBV11-2 to TRBJ2-3, with 7 nucleotides matching TRBD2. V was clipped by 0 bases and J by 5 bases; unmatched bases: 5. The CDR3 is 15 residues long. Germline CDR1 SGHAT, CDR2 FQNNGV. The chain's CDR3 is CASSLDRTSQDTQYF. DNA for the CDR3: TGTGCCAGCAGCTTAGATAGGACTAGTCAAGATACGCAGTATTTT. The full variable domain, in which reference TRBV11-2 and TRBJ2-3 provide the parts outside the CDR3, is EAGVAQSPRYKIIEKRQSVAFWCNPISGHATLYWYQQILGQGPKLLIQFQNNGVVDDSQLPKDRFSAERLKGVDSTLKIQPAKLEDSAVYLCASSLDRTSQDTQYFGPGTRLTVL.

V usage is TRBV6-2 or TRBV6-3 and J usage is TRBJ2-1; 13 positions agree with TRBD2. There are 15 residues in the CDR3. V shed 5 bases, J shed 12 bases, and the junction held 10 bases outside the gene matches. The germline V gene encodes CDR1 MNHEY and CDR2 SVGEGT. The DNA of the CDR3 is TGTGCCAGCAGTCCCGGACTAGCGGGGGCCCTGGGGCAGTTCTTC. Amino acids: CASSPGLAGALGQFF.

The chain recombines TRBV5-3 with TRBJ2-4, with TRBD2 identical over 10 bases. TRBV5-3 is labeled an ORF, and its function is uncertain. This CDR3 has 15 residues. Trimming cost V 7 bases and J 2 bases; bases outside gene matches: 6. Here the CDR3 reads CARYRLAGPKNIQYF. CDR3 bases: TGTGCCAGATACCGACTAGCGGGCCCCAAAAACATTCAGTACTTC.

The J gene is TRBJ2-6, the V gene TRBV7-2; D remains unclear. In germline, CDR1 is SGHTA, CDR2 FQGNSA. This CDR3 is built from 16 residues. V lost 7 bases and J lost 0, with 13 bases in between. The CDR3: CASNLNRVSGANVLTF. Written as DNA, the CDR3 is TGTGCCAGCAACCTCAATCGGGTCTCTGGGGCCAACGTCCTGACTTTC.

This chain uses TRBV11-2 with TRBJ2-2; D is unclear. This CDR3 region has 14 residues. The V and J ends lost 5 bases and 6 bases respectively, with 13 bases between them. Germline CDR1 is SGHAT and CDR2 is FQNNGV. The CDR3 DNA reads as TGTGCCAGCAGCGGCACACCCGCAGCCGGGGAGCTGTTTTTT. Protein product: CASSGTPAAGELFF.

The rearrangement links TRBV2 to TRBJ2-2; 16 nucleotides agree with TRBD2. Germline V gene sequence: CDR1 SNHLY, CDR2 FYNNEI. Germline trimming cut 4 bases from V and 4 bases from J; bases unmatched to any gene: 6. The CDR3 consists of 18 residues. CDR3 sequence (DNA): TGTGCCAGCAGTGTGGGGGGACTAGCGGGAGGGTCCACCGGGGAGCTGTTTTTT. This encodes CASSVGGLAGGSTGELFF. Variable domain in full (rest from reference TRBV2 and TRBJ2-2): EPEVTQTPSHQVTQMGQEVILRCVPISNHLYFYWYRQILGQKVEFLVSFYNNEISEKSEIFDDQFSVERPDGSNFTLKIRSTKLEDSAMYFCASSVGGLAGGSTGELFFGEGSRLTVL.

The chain employs TRBV7-9 and TRBJ1-4, with TRBD1 matching 9 bases. With V trimmed by 5 bases and J by 8 bases, 6 bases remained unmatched. Germline V gives CDR1 SEHNR, CDR2 FQNEAQ (reference sequence). The CDR3 loop spans 14 amino acids. The CDR3 sequence: CASSPGQGAEKLFF. Here the CDR3 DNA reads TGTGCCAGCAGCCCGGGACAGGGTGCCGAAAAACTGTTTTTT.

This chain links TRBV12-3 or TRBV12-4 with TRBJ2-1, with 7 bases fitting TRBD1. The CDR3 spans 12 residues. The V gene end was trimmed by 6 bases and the J gene end by 8 bases; junction bases not matched to a gene: 4. CDR3 sequence (DNA): TGTGCCAGCAGCCAGGGGACAGATGAGCAGTTCTTC. This translates into CASSQGTDEQFF.

This sequence joins TRBV6-5 and TRBJ2-1, with TRBD2 as a possible D gene (6 bases). CDR3 length: 15 amino acids. V lost 2 bases, J lost 8 bases, and 16 bases lay in between. CDR1 MNHEY and CDR2 SVGAGI come from the germline V gene. The CDR3 DNA follows: TGTGCCAGCAGTTACGGGACTGCGGAAGGTCATGAGCAGTTCTTC. Its protein product is CASSYGTAEGHEQFF.